These 16 T cell receptor beta chains originate from one sample sequenced in a study of response to subunit inactivated influenza vaccine. TCRdb independently ran MiXCR on the RT-PCR reads; one entry per CDR3 protein. This table holds 250,000 to 350,000 distinct CDR3 sequences, about 20% found once. Sequences were derived from PBMCs from blood, sampled approximately 20 months after vaccination. The receptor source for this set is a man in his fifties or sixties who received an inactivated influenza vaccine.

This clonotype was detected once. The J gene is TRBJ2-7, the V gene TRBV7-6, with D possibly being TRBD1 (5 bases). Trimming cost V 5 bases and J 0 bases, with 11 bases left between them. CDR3 size: 14 residues. The germline CDR1 and CDR2 sequences are SGHVS and FNYEAQ. The CDR3 protein is CASSPRTSSYEQYF. In nucleotides, the CDR3 is TGTGCCAGCAGCCCTAGGACAAGCTCCTACGAGCAGTACTTC.

This clonotype was counted only a few times. The V call is TRBV29-1, the J call TRBJ2-3, with TRBD2 matching over 11 bases. The CDR3 length is 14 residues. Looked up from germline, CDR1 is SQVTM and CDR2 is ANQGSEA. V lost 7 bases and J lost 3; bases outside the gene matches: 6. The DNA of the CDR3 is TGCAGCGCCTTCGCTAGCGGGAGGACAGATACGCAGTATTTT. The encoded protein is CSAFASGRTDTQYF.

This rearrangement joins TRBV7-3 to TRBJ1-1; a possible D gene is TRBD1 (5 bases). Germline CDR1 reads SGHTA; CDR2 reads FQGTGA. There are 14 residues in the CDR3. The V gene lost 5 bases and the J gene lost 7 bases, with 17 bases spanning the gap. CDR3 in amino acids: CASSRTVKDIEAFF. CDR3 DNA sequence: TGTGCCAGCAGCCGGACTGTAAAGGACATTGAAGCTTTCTTT.

In this sample, this clonotype turned up many times. The chain is built from TRBV27 and TRBJ1-6, with D possibly TRBD1 on 6 matching bases. The germline V gene has CDR1 MNHEY and CDR2 SMNVEV (reference sequence). The CDR3 totals 15 residues. V was cut by 3 bases and J by 8 bases, with 14 bases left in between. CDR3 loop: CASSLGAGADSPLHF. The DNA for the CDR3 is TGTGCCAGCAGTTTGGGCGCGGGGGCGGATTCACCCCTCCACTTT.

In this sample, this clonotype turned up a few times. Here the CDR3 DNA reads TGTGCCAGCAGCTTGGGGAACACCTACGAGCAGTACTTC. This encodes CASSLGNTYEQYF. The gene calls are TRBV7-9 and TRBJ2-7, with no clear D. Trimming stripped 3 bases from V and 2 bases from J, with 8 bases between. CDR3 length: 13 amino acids. Germline assignment: CDR1 SEHNR and CDR2 FQNEAQ (reference sequence).

The chain has TRBV12-3 or TRBV12-4 and TRBJ2-7; D might be TRBD1 or TRBD2, each matching 5 bases. The CDR3 is 15 residues long. V was clipped by 5 bases and J by 2 bases, with 16 bases between them. The CDR3 sequence: CASSPAGTLAYEQYF. For the CDR3, the DNA is TGTGCCAGCAGTCCCGCCGGGACGCTAGCCTACGAGCAGTACTTC.

This chain joins TRBV12-3 or TRBV12-4 and TRBJ2-7; TRBD2 matches at 8 bases. V lost 5 bases, J lost 1 base, and 7 bases stayed unmatched. The CDR3 length is 15 residues. The CDR3 coding sequence is TGTGCCAGCAGTCTCCAGGCGGGAGGATCCTACGAGCAGTACTTC. Residues: CASSLQAGGSYEQYF.

The chain is built from TRBV7-9 and TRBJ1-2; D is undetermined. The V end lost 4 bases, the J end lost 4 bases, and 19 bases lay between the germline ends. Germline CDR1 is SEHNR and CDR2 is FQNEAQ (reference sequence). The CDR3 covers 16 residues. CDR3 sequence (DNA): TGTGCCAGCAGCTCACCGAACTCCCCCCACAGCTATGGCTACACCTTC. This gives the protein CASSSPNSPHSYGYTF.

This sequence joins TRBV27 and TRBJ2-5, with D perhaps being TRBD1 or TRBD2 (5 bases each). The V gene's germline CDR1 is MNHEY and CDR2 SMNVEV (reference sequence). CDR3 size: 13 residues. Trimming removed 4 bases from V and 5 bases from J, with 11 bases in between. The CDR3 loop reads CASSWDRRETQYF. CDR3 coding DNA: TGTGCCAGCAGTTGGGACCGAAGGGAGACCCAGTACTTC.

This sequence joins TRBV21-1 and TRBJ1-2; the table's D call of TRBD1 was not tested on the DNA. TRBV21-1 is a recognized pseudogene. The CDR3 contains 15 residues. CDR3 loop: CASSKALWGHYGYTF. CDR3 DNA: TGTGCCAGCAGCAAAGCTCTGTGGGGGCACTATGGCTACACCTTC.

There are a few counts of this clonotype. The chain carries TRBV2 and TRBJ2-1; tentative D call: TRBD2 (6 bases). The CDR3 runs 15 residues. The germline V and J ends were trimmed by 4 bases and 5 bases, with 15 bases remaining between them. CDR1 is SNHLY, CDR2 FYNNEI, per germline. CDR3: CASSALSTRNNEQFF. In DNA form, the CDR3 reads TGTGCCAGCAGTGCCCTCTCGACTAGAAACAATGAGCAGTTCTTC.

This rearrangement joins TRBV9 to TRBJ2-3, with D possibly being TRBD1 (5 bases). V was pared by 1 base and J by 2 bases, with 11 bases between. Germline V CDR1 and CDR2: SGDLS, YYNGEE. This CDR3 is built from 15 residues. The CDR3 reads CASSVIAGNTDTQYF. The CDR3 DNA follows: TGTGCCAGCAGCGTAATCGCAGGGAACACAGATACGCAGTATTTT.

The sample holds a few counts of this clonotype. The CDR3 nucleotides read TGTGCCAGCAGCTTGACCTGGGGTGGTGGTGGTGAAAAACTGTTTTTT. Translating it yields CASSLTWGGGGEKLFF. The chain recombines TRBV7-9 with TRBJ1-4; no clear D. Trimming took off 3 bases at V and 7 bases at J, with 18 bases between the two ends. Germline lookup yields CDR1 SEHNR and CDR2 FQNEAQ (reference sequence). The CDR3 covers 16 residues.

The genes are TRBV29-1 and TRBJ1-1; D unclear. CDR3 size: 13 residues. Trimming removed 7 bases at V and 3 bases at J, with 15 bases between. Looked up from germline, CDR1 is SQVTM and CDR2 is ANQGSEA. The CDR3 region has the DNA TGCAGCGCTCTCTGGGGAGCGGACACTGAAGCTTTCTTT. It yields the protein CSALWGADTEAFF.

This chain uses TRBV7-9 with TRBJ1-6; a weak D match, TRBD1 (6 bases). CDR1 SEHNR and CDR2 FQNEAQ come from the germline V gene (reference sequence). Trimming took 1 base from V and 10 from J, leaving 17 bases between them. There are 16 residues in the CDR3. The CDR3 region is CASSLGQATIGSPLHF. CDR3 sequence (DNA): TGTGCCAGCAGCTTAGGACAGGCTACAATTGGGTCACCCCTCCACTTT.

In its sample, this clonotype was seen many times. The V call is TRBV6-2 or TRBV6-3, the J call TRBJ2-3, with D possibly matching TRBD2 (6 bases). Trimming took off 0 bases at V and 2 bases at J, with 15 bases between the two ends. The length of the CDR3 is 17 residues. In germline, CDR1 is MNHEY, CDR2 SVGEGT. CDR3 sequence: CASSYSPGLVLTDTQYF. CDR3 bases: TGTGCCAGCAGTTACTCACCGGGACTTGTTCTCACAGATACGCAGTATTTT.